This TCR beta chain was recorded in a study of OX40 agonist ivuxolimab in advanced cancers. V lost 5 bases and J 5 bases, leaving 13 bases between the germline ends. CDR1 is SGHTA, CDR2 FQGNSA, per germline. This CDR3 is 13 amino acids long. Sequenced by immunoSEQ multiplex PCR; TCRdb stores in-frame clones only, minus some. Of more than 75,000 clones in the sample, 70% to 90% are singletons; the top ten hold 0.3% to 0.45%. V and J are TRBV7-2 and TRBJ2-7; no reliable D call. The clonotype was recovered from an adult with an advanced solid tumor such as melanoma, head and neck, liver or kidney cancer. This sample comprised CD4+ or CD8+ T cells sorted from blood, obtained in a trial of the OX40 agonist ivuxolimab. CDR3 bases: TGTGCCAGCAGCCTTCAACGGTCCAACGAGCAGTACTTC. As protein: CASSLQRSNEQYF. Based on the CDR3 plus reference TRBV7-2 and TRBJ2-7, the full variable domain is GAGVSQSPSNKVTEKGKDVELRCDPISGHTALYWYRQSLGQGLEFLIYFQGNSAPDKSGLPSDRFSAERTGGSVSTLTIQRTQQEDSAVYLCASSLQRSNEQYFGPGTRLTVT.